The 32 T cell receptor beta chains below come from one sample, sequenced in a study of cytomegalovirus exposure and HLA in healthy donors (TCRdb year 2017). The library came from the immunoSEQ multiplex PCR assay. The multiplex PCR relied on a mix of 60 forward primers for TCR Vbeta segments and 13 reverse primers for TCR Jbeta segments. TCRdb obtained this table from immuneACCESS and retained in-frame rearrangements with V and J assigned. These tables miss some clones; where compared with another copy, unresolved V genes account for less than half of the shortfall, and the remainder is unexplained. This sample is represented by about 150,000 clones; about 74% of them were singletons. 3% to 4% of the sample rests with the top ten. Source material: PBMCs. The source of these receptors is a woman between 40 and 55 years old in good health and CMV-seronegative.

In its sample, this clone was seen a few times. V and J are TRBV25-1 and TRBJ1-5; the match to TRBD1 covers 7 bases. V shed 4 bases and J 6 bases; nucleotides not matched to a gene: 6. The CDR3 loop spans 14 amino acids. Germline loops: CDR1 MGHDK, CDR2 SYGVNS. DNA of the CDR3: TGTGCCAGCAGTGCTACAGGGGAAGCTCAGCCCCAGCATTTT. Translation gives CASSATGEAQPQHF.

CDR3 residues: CASSSEPFGTEAFF. In DNA form, the CDR3 reads TGTGCCAGCAGCTCTGAGCCCTTCGGGACTGAAGCTTTCTTT. The chain links TRBV5-4 to TRBJ1-1; the D is unclear. The germline V and J ends were trimmed by 3 bases and 5 bases, with 14 bases remaining between them. CDR1 and CDR2 from the germline V gene are SGHNT and YYREEE (reference sequence). The CDR3 has 14 amino acids.

This chain uses TRBV5-6 with TRBJ1-3, with D maybe TRBD1 (5 bases). The CDR3 totals 16 residues. V was clipped by 0 bases and J by 2 bases, with 12 bases between them. Germline CDR1 reads SGHDT; CDR2 reads YYEEEE. The CDR3 nucleotides read TGTGCCAGCAGCTTGGTAGCGGACACCGCTGGAAACACCATATATTTT. Translation: CASSLVADTAGNTIYF.

The chain is built from TRBV7-6 and TRBJ2-2; tentative D call: TRBD1 (6 bases). Per germline, CDR1 SGHVS and CDR2 FNYEAQ. The germline V and J ends were trimmed by 5 bases and 1 base, with 14 bases remaining between them. The CDR3 loop spans 16 amino acids. The CDR3 loop is CASSPRQVLNTGELFF. In nucleotides, the CDR3 is TGTGCCAGCAGCCCCAGACAGGTTTTGAACACCGGGGAGCTGTTTTTT.

The chain joins TRBV5-8 to TRBJ1-3, with 7 positions matching TRBD1. With 4 bases clipped from V and 0 bases from J, the junction kept 7 bases outside the gene matches. This CDR3 contains 16 residues. Germline CDR1 reads SGHTS; CDR2 reads YDEGEE. This CDR3 is CASSAGTVSSGNTIYF. The CDR3 DNA is TGTGCCAGCAGCGCAGGGACAGTTAGCTCTGGAAACACCATATATTTT. Full variable domain (outside the CDR3, taken from reference TRBV5-8 and TRBJ1-3): EAGVTQSPTHLIKTRGQQATLRCSPISGHTSVYWYQQALGLGLQFLLWYDEGEERNRGNFPPRFSGRQFPNYSSELNVNALELEDSALYLCASSAGTVSSGNTIYFGEGSWLTVV.

This clone was detected once. The CDR3 loop reads CASVQGRDEKLFF. The CDR3 nucleotides read TGTGCCAGCGTACAGGGCAGGGATGAAAAACTGTTTTTT. The chain couples TRBV28 to TRBJ1-4, with a tentative D call TRBD1 (6 bases). Looked up from germline, CDR1 is MDHEN and CDR2 is SYDVKM. This CDR3 region has 13 residues. V was cut by 8 bases and J by 6 bases, with 13 bases left in between.

Turning to this clone: The same CDR3 also results from other DNA sequences found in this sample. The chain uses TRBV29-1 and TRBJ2-1, with 7 bases lining up with TRBD1. V dropped 0 bases and J dropped 16; count of bases not matched to a gene: 9. CDR1 and CDR2 from the germline V gene are SQVTM and ANQGSEA. The CDR3 length is 12 residues. For the CDR3, the DNA is TGCAGCGTTGAAGAGGGGCGACAGGGCCAATTCTTC. This translates into CSVEEGRQGQFF.

The gene calls are TRBV2 and TRBJ1-3, with 7 bases aligning to TRBD1. The junction had 6 bases not matched to a gene; V was cut back by 4 bases and J by 6 bases. The CDR3 spans 14 residues. Germline CDR1 and CDR2: SNHLY and FYNNEI. The DNA of the CDR3 is TGTGCCAGCAGTGGACAGGGTCAATCAAACACCATATATTTT. Its protein product is CASSGQGQSNTIYF.

The chain employs TRBV18 and TRBJ2-2; D might be TRBD1 (5 bases). The V end lost 3 bases, the J end lost 3 bases, and 8 bases lay between the germline ends. This CDR3 has 14 residues. From germline, CDR1 is KGHSH and CDR2 LQKENI. The CDR3 nucleotides read TGTGCCAGCTCACCGGGCAGGGACACCGGGGAGCTGTTTTTT. This translates into CASSPGRDTGELFF.

This sequence joins TRBV7-9 and TRBJ2-7; 7 bases fit TRBD1. V lost 1 base to trimming and J lost 6 bases; unmatched junction nucleotides: 6. The CDR3 is made up of 14 amino acids. From germline, CDR1 is SEHNR and CDR2 FQNEAQ (reference sequence). The CDR3 is CASSLETGPPEQYF. The CDR3, as DNA: TGTGCCAGCAGCTTAGAGACAGGGCCCCCCGAGCAGTACTTC.

This rearrangement joins TRBV7-5 to TRBJ2-3; the D call of TRBD1 is as the table states it, not checked on the DNA. TRBV7-5 is marked as a pseudogene. This CDR3 has 14 amino acids. CDR3 residues: CARSLGQYTDTQYF. Here the CDR3 DNA reads TGTGCCAGAAGCTTAGGGCAGTACACAGATACGCAGTATTTT.

The rearrangement joins TRBV7-6 to TRBJ2-5, with unresolved D. The CDR3 extends over 13 amino acids. Trimming took off 5 bases at V and 2 bases at J, with 9 bases between the two ends. The germline gives CDR1 SGHVS, CDR2 FNYEAQ. The CDR3 protein is CASSPVIQETQYF. The DNA of the CDR3 is TGTGCCAGCAGCCCAGTGATACAAGAGACCCAGTACTTC.

In this sample, this clone turned up once. The chain employs TRBV4-1 and TRBJ2-7; 8 nucleotides agree with TRBD1. J lost 3 bases, V lost 0 bases, and 4 bases had no gene match. The CDR3 spans 15 residues. Germline V gene data show CDR1 as MGHRA and CDR2 as YSYEKL. The CDR3 DNA reads TGCGCCAGCAGCCAAGAAGGGGACAGGAGCTACGAGCAGTACTTC. It is translated as CASSQEGDRSYEQYF.

This clone came up a few times. V is TRBV9 and J is TRBJ2-1, with 10 bases matching TRBD2. Germline CDR1 reads SGDLS; CDR2 reads YYNGEE. CDR3 length: 14 residues. Trimming cost V 7 bases and J 6 bases; bases outside gene matches: 7. The CDR3 nucleotides are TGTGCCAGCGATCCGGGACTAGCGTCCAATGAGCAGTTCTTC. Its translation: CASDPGLASNEQFF.

This chain links TRBV7-8 with TRBJ2-5; 8 bases agree with TRBD2. Germline lookup yields CDR1 SGHVS and CDR2 FQNEAQ. V shed 1 base and J 4 bases; nucleotides not matched to a gene: 5. The CDR3 spans 15 residues. CDR3 in DNA: TGTGCCAGCAGCTTAGTCGTAGCGGGGACAGAGACCCAGTACTTC. It encodes CASSLVVAGTETQYF.

The V and J genes are TRBV5-1 and TRBJ1-5, with D possibly matching TRBD1 (6 bases). The V and J ends lost 1 base and 6 bases respectively, with 14 bases between them. CDR1 and CDR2 from the germline V gene are SGHRS and YFSETQ. This CDR3 spans 15 amino acids. The CDR3 sequence: CASSLSGAVGQPQHF. The CDR3 nucleotides are TGCGCCAGCAGCTTGTCAGGGGCTGTAGGTCAGCCCCAGCATTTT.

This clone was found once. The V call is TRBV6-5, the J call TRBJ2-7, with TRBD1 as a possible D gene (5 bases). This CDR3 is 16 amino acids long. Germline CDR1 and CDR2: MNHEY and SVGAGI. Trimming shortened V by 2 bases and J by 0 bases, and 14 bases separated the two germline ends. CDR3 loop: CASSYGRGRSSYEQYF. The CDR3 bases are TGTGCCAGCAGTTACGGTAGGGGCAGGAGCTCCTACGAGCAGTACTTC.

The V gene is TRBV28, the J gene TRBJ2-7; D uncertain. The CDR3 runs to 15 residues. Trimming cost V 6 bases and J 0 bases, with 15 bases left between them. Germline V lookup: CDR1 MDHEN, CDR2 SYDVKM. CDR3 sequence reads: CASRSTPPLSYEQYF. DNA of the CDR3: TGTGCCAGCAGGTCGACACCACCGCTCTCCTACGAGCAGTACTTC.

The rearrangement uses TRBV28 and TRBJ1-4; D call uncertain. Germline loops: CDR1 MDHEN, CDR2 SYDVKM. Trimming removed 7 bases from V and 3 bases from J, with 18 bases in between. The CDR3 length is 16 residues. The CDR3 coding sequence is TGTGCCAGCACCCCCCCCTATGGGCAGTCTAATGAAAAACTGTTTTTT. Its protein product is CASTPPYGQSNEKLFF.

The genes are TRBV6-4 and TRBJ1-1; the D gene is possibly TRBD1 (6 bases). The CDR3 has 16 amino acids. Germline V gene sequence: CDR1 MRHNA, CDR2 SNTAGT. Trimming pared 9 bases from V and 0 bases from J, leaving 20 bases between. This CDR3 is CASFGGHFIMNTEAFF. The CDR3 DNA follows: TGTGCCAGTTTTGGGGGACATTTTATCATGAACACTGAAGCTTTCTTT.

This clone was detected only once. This chain connects TRBV6-5 to TRBJ1-1, with D perhaps TRBD1 (5 bases). Germline loops: CDR1 MNHEY, CDR2 SVGAGI. CDR3 length: 16 amino acids. Trimming left V 1 base short and J 12 bases short, with 24 bases between. The CDR3 DNA reads as TGTGCCAGCAGTTACTGGCCTTTCACTTTGCGGGACGTTCCTTTCTTT. Amino acid sequence: CASSYWPFTLRDVPFF.

The chain recombines TRBV7-8 with TRBJ1-2; D is undetermined. The germline V gene has CDR1 SGHVS and CDR2 FQNEAQ. Between the trimmed V and J ends, which lost 2 bases and 1 base, there was a span of 8 bases. The CDR3 runs to 14 residues. As DNA, the CDR3 is TGTGCCAGCAGCTTACAGGAAGATAACTATGGCTACACCTTC. As protein: CASSLQEDNYGYTF.

This sequence joins TRBV5-4 and TRBJ2-7; 9 positions match TRBD2. The CDR3 has 14 amino acids. The germline gives CDR1 SGHNT, CDR2 YYREEE (reference sequence). With V trimmed by 5 bases and J by 2 bases, 5 bases remained unmatched. The DNA of the CDR3 is TGTGCCAGCAGTTTAGCGGGAGCGACCTACGAGCAGTACTTC. As protein: CASSLAGATYEQYF.

This rearrangement joins TRBV10-2 to TRBJ2-7; D is perhaps TRBD1 (6 bases). Germline loops: CDR1 WSHSY, CDR2 SAAADI. This CDR3 has 13 residues. The germline V and J ends were trimmed by 8 bases and 0 bases, with 11 bases remaining between them. The chain's CDR3 is CASGGLSSYEQYF. DNA for the CDR3: TGCGCCAGCGGGGGCCTGAGCTCCTACGAGCAGTACTTC.

The rearrangement links TRBV5-1 to TRBJ2-2; D might be TRBD1 (6 bases). The V gene lost 2 bases and the J gene lost 2 bases, with 16 bases spanning the gap. This CDR3 is built from 17 residues. Per germline, CDR1 SGHRS and CDR2 YFSETQ. The CDR3 sequence is CASSLKQGQSNTGELFF. The CDR3 DNA reads TGCGCCAGCAGCTTAAAACAGGGACAATCAAACACCGGGGAGCTGTTTTTT.

This chain joins TRBV6-5 and TRBJ2-1, with TRBD1 identical over 8 bases. The V gene's germline CDR1 is MNHEY and CDR2 SVGAGI. CDR3 length: 15 amino acids. The J segment lost 3 bases and the V segment lost 6 bases, leaving 7 bases of the junction unmatched. The CDR3 DNA follows: TGTGCCAGCAGCCGCCAGGGGGCCAACTACAATGAGCAGTTCTTC. It yields the protein CASSRQGANYNEQFF.

This clone has a single count. J is TRBJ2-5 and V is TRBV10-3; the D gene is possibly TRBD1 (5 bases). This CDR3 region has 13 residues. V lost 6 bases and J 1 base, leaving 9 bases between the germline ends. Germline V gives CDR1 ENHRY, CDR2 SYGVKD. The CDR3, as DNA: TGTGCCATCAGGCAGGGTTCCCAAGAGACCCAGTACTTC. This translates into CAIRQGSQETQYF.

CDR3: CASSRGGSRETQYF. CDR3 coding DNA: TGTGCCAGCAGTCGTGGCGGGAGTAGGGAGACCCAGTACTTC. The rearrangement joins TRBV28 to TRBJ2-5; TRBD2 matches at 7 bases. Losses at the gene ends were 5 bases for V and 5 bases for J; bases not matched to a gene: 8. There are 14 residues in the CDR3. The germline CDR1 and CDR2 sequences are MDHEN and SYDVKM. Filled out from reference TRBV28 and TRBJ2-5, the complete variable domain reads DVKVTQSSRYLVKRTGEKVFLECVQDMDHENMFWYRQDPGLGLRLIYFSYDVKMKEKGDIPEGYSVSREKKERFSLILESASTNQTSMYLCASSRGGSRETQYFGPGTRLLVL.

This rearrangement joins TRBV10-3 to TRBJ2-3, with 13 bases fitting TRBD2. V lost 10 bases, J lost 1 base, and 8 bases stayed unmatched. The CDR3 is 16 residues long. Germline assignment: CDR1 ENHRY and CDR2 SYGVKD. The CDR3 nucleotides are TGTGCCACCGGACTAGCGGGAGCAGTGGGCACAGATACGCAGTATTTT. It is translated as CATGLAGAVGTDTQYF.

The gene calls are TRBV30 and TRBJ1-5, with TRBD1 matching over 7 bases. The CDR3 sequence is 13 residues long. Germline lookup yields CDR1 GTSNPN and CDR2 SVGIG (reference sequence). Germline trimming cut 1 base from V and 7 bases from J; bases unmatched to any gene: 4. CDR3 amino acids: CAWSGTGRQPQHF. The DNA of the CDR3 is TGTGCCTGGAGTGGGACAGGACGCCAGCCCCAGCATTTT. Full variable domain (rest looked up from reference TRBV30 and TRBJ1-5): SQTIHQWPATLVQPVGSPLSLECTVEGTSNPNLYWYRQAAGRGLQLLFYSVGIGQISSEVPQNLSASRPQDRQFILSSKKLLLSDSGFYLCAWSGTGRQPQHFGDGTRLSIL.

This rearrangement joins TRBV14 to TRBJ2-3; tentatively, D is TRBD2 (6 bases). The CDR3 length is 12 residues. V was shortened by 3 bases and J by 8 bases, with 9 bases between the two germline ends. Germline V gives CDR1 SGHDN, CDR2 FVKESK. The CDR3 region is CASSQGLSTQYF. The CDR3 nucleotides are TGTGCCAGCAGCCAGGGACTCAGTACGCAGTATTTT.

The gene calls are TRBV11-2 and TRBJ1-4, with a possible D match to TRBD1 (5 bases). V was clipped by 8 bases and J by 7 bases, with 14 bases between them. The CDR3 is 13 amino acids. In germline, CDR1 is SGHAT, CDR2 FQNNGV. CDR3 protein: CASRVGLGEKLFF. The CDR3 DNA sequence: TGTGCCAGCCGCGTGGGGCTGGGTGAAAAACTGTTTTTT. The full variable domain, its missing parts supplied by reference TRBV11-2 and TRBJ1-4, is EAGVAQSPRYKIIEKRQSVAFWCNPISGHATLYWYQQILGQGPKLLIQFQNNGVVDDSQLPKDRFSAERLKGVDSTLKIQPAKLEDSAVYLCASRVGLGEKLFFGSGTQLSVL.